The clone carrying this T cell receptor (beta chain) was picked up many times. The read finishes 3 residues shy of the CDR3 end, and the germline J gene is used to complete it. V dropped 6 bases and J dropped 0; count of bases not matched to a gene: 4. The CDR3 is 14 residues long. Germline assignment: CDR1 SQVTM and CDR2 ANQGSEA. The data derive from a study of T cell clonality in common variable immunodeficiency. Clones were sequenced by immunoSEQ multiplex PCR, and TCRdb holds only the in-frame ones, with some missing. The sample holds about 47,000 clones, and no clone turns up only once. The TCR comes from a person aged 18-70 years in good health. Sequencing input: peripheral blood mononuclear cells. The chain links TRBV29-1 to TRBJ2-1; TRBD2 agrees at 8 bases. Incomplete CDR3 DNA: TGCAGCGTGGCCGGGACTAGCTCCTACAATGAG. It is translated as CSVAGTSSYNE. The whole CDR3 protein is CSVAGTSSYNEQFF.